This TCR beta chain was captured in a study of beta chain features in type 1 diabetes. Whole-study findings and limits: Junctions at VDJ sites from type 1 diabetes patients had fewer insertions and more deletions. Compared with healthy donors, patients appeared to share more similar naive, central memory and regulatory TCRB repertoires. The study found moderately but significantly shorter TCRB CDR3s in all four CD4+ subsets of Type 1 diabetes patients.

The authors reverse transcribed all of the isolated RNA, so sequencing captured expressed TCRB transcripts. Sequencing used immunoSEQ multiplex PCR; TCRdb keeps in-frame clones, though not all of them. The top ten hold about 0.01% of the sample, which has approximately 360,000 clones, about 12% seen once. Note on this clone: The antigen is not known.

With 3 bases clipped from V and 8 bases from J, the junction kept 8 bases outside the gene matches. Germline CDR1 reads MDHEN; CDR2 reads SYDVKM. The CDR3 has 15 amino acids. The TCR was taken from a woman between 18 and 30 years old with type 1 diabetes. Sequenced sample: naive CD4+ T cells from blood. V is TRBV28 and J is TRBJ2-4; 9 nucleotides align to TRBD2. This CDR3 reads CASSFQSSGSDIQYF. CDR3 coding DNA: TGTGCCAGCAGTTTCCAGAGTAGCGGGAGTGACATTCAGTACTTC. Full variable domain (remainder filled in from reference TRBV28 and TRBJ2-4): DVKVTQSSRYLVKRTGEKVFLECVQDMDHENMFWYRQDPGLGLRLIYFSYDVKMKEKGDIPEGYSVSREKKERFSLILESASTNQTSMYLCASSFQSSGSDIQYFGAGTRLSVL.